This TCR beta chain stems from a study of cytomegalovirus exposure and HLA in healthy donors. Notes on the study in general: Compared with the roughly 670-donor mean, an Asian-associated ancestry cluster reportedly had fewer N-insertions, according to a later analysis.

Germline V gives CDR1 MNHEY, CDR2 SMNVEV (reference sequence). The CDR3 spans 13 residues. The J segment lost 4 bases and the V segment lost 5 bases, leaving 2 bases of the junction unmatched. The PCR ran on 60 Vbeta and 13 Jbeta primers. This table comes from immunoSEQ multiplex PCR, and its TCRdb copy is limited to in-frame clones, with some not included. The sample yields about 130,000 clones, less than 85% seen once. This clone was detected only once. The target antigen is unknown. Specimen: PBMCs. The receptor was isolated from a man in his forties or fifties in good health and CMV-seronegative. The rearrangement links TRBV27 to TRBJ2-5, with 9 bases identical to TRBD1. The CDR3 nucleotides read TGTGCCAGCAGTCAGGACAGGGGAGAGACCCAGTACTTC. Its translation: CASSQDRGETQYF.